What follows are 14 T cell receptor beta chains derived from one specimen sequenced in a study of breast tumors, draining lymph nodes, adjacent tissues. TCRdb reprocessed the multiplex PCR reads with MiXCR, giving one entry per CDR3 protein. The sample records some 130,000 distinct CDR3 sequences, 21% being singletons. Samples came from axillary lymph nodes draining the breast cancer. Sequenced input: axillary lymph node tissue. The origin of the receptors is a female donor with breast cancer. Some clones in this sample may be carry-over from other donors' samples.

This clonotype was picked up many times. CDR3 residues: CASRQQGNQPQHF. As DNA, the CDR3 is TGTGCCAGCAGGCAACAGGGAAATCAGCCCCAGCATTTT. V gene TRBV27 combines with J gene TRBJ1-5; D is possibly TRBD1 (6 bases). Germline lookup yields CDR1 MNHEY and CDR2 SMNVEV (reference sequence). The CDR3 is made up of 13 amino acids. Trimming left V 6 bases short and J 4 bases short, with 10 bases between.

This clonotype has ten or more counts. This sequence joins TRBV19 and TRBJ2-7, with 11 bases that match TRBD2. CDR1 and CDR2 from the germline V gene are LNHDA and SQIVND (reference sequence). The ends lost 3 bases at V and 7 bases at J; junction bases unmatched: 8. The CDR3 sequence is 15 residues long. CDR3 DNA sequence: TGTGCCAGTAGTATCGATAGCGGGAGGGCCGTGGAGCAGTACTTC. Translating it yields CASSIDSGRAVEQYF.

As regards this clonotype: A read error may explain this, as a much larger clone is one base away. This rearrangement joins TRBV5-1 to TRBJ2-2; 8 nucleotides align to TRBD1. CDR1 and CDR2 (germline): SGHRS, YFSETQ. The trim removed 7 bases at V and 5 bases at J, leaving 13 bases unmatched. The CDR3 runs 16 residues. Here the CDR3 DNA reads TGCGCCAGCCGGACAGGGAGCGCGTTAGAGACCGGGGAGCTGTTTTTT. It specifies CASRTGSALETGELFF.

This clonotype was counted a few times. CDR3 sequence reads: CASSLVGVGNEQFF. The CDR3 nucleotides are TGTGCCAGCAGTTTAGTGGGAGTCGGCAATGAGCAGTTCTTC. The chain has TRBV27 and TRBJ2-1; D is possibly TRBD2 (5 bases). This CDR3 comprises 14 residues. The germline V and J ends were trimmed by 2 bases and 6 bases, with 11 bases remaining between them. Germline CDR1 and CDR2: MNHEY and SMNVEV (reference sequence).

This clonotype was detected ten times or more. The CDR3 reads CASSLQQGPGNTIYF. In DNA, the CDR3 is TGTGCCAGCAGCTTACAACAGGGCCCCGGAAACACCATATATTTT. The chain links TRBV7-9 to TRBJ1-3, with TRBD1 as a possible D gene (6 bases). The V gene's germline CDR1 is SEHNR and CDR2 FQNEAQ (reference sequence). Deletions cut 2 bases from V and 4 bases from J, with 12 bases between. The CDR3 has 15 residues.

This clonotype was observed many times. The V call is TRBV6-1, the J call TRBJ2-7, with D perhaps TRBD1 or TRBD2 (5 bases each). Trimming took off 8 bases at V and 5 bases at J, with 19 bases between the two ends. This CDR3 region has 14 residues. CDR1 is MNHNS, CDR2 SASEGT, per germline. The CDR3 sequence is CASFRNGRDDEQYF. The CDR3 bases are TGTGCCAGCTTTCGGAATGGCAGGGACGACGAGCAGTACTTC.

This clonotype has a count of ten or more. The rearrangement uses TRBV7-2 and TRBJ1-3; D is ambiguous. Germline values: CDR1 SGHTA, CDR2 FQGNSA. This CDR3 has 13 amino acids. Trimming took 3 bases from V and 4 from J, leaving 7 bases between them. The CDR3 here is CASSLAQGNTIYF. Here the CDR3 DNA reads TGTGCCAGCAGCTTGGCCCAGGGAAACACCATATATTTT. Full variable domain (missing parts from reference TRBV7-2 and TRBJ1-3): GAGVSQSPSNKVTEKGKDVELRCDPISGHTALYWYRQSLGQGLEFLIYFQGNSAPDKSGLPSDRFSAERTGGSVSTLTIQRTQQEDSAVYLCASSLAQGNTIYFGEGSWLTVV.

This clonotype showed up many times. J is TRBJ2-2 and V is TRBV20-1, with D uncertain. CDR3 length: 13 amino acids. V was pared by 6 bases and J by 0 bases, with 8 bases between. CDR1 is DFQATT and CDR2 is SNEGSKA in the germline V gene (reference sequence). The CDR3 loop reads CSAVRANTGELFF. In DNA form, the CDR3 reads TGCAGTGCGGTTAGAGCGAACACCGGGGAGCTGTTTTTT.

This clonotype was detected many times. The genes are TRBV29-1 and TRBJ2-1; 10 positions match TRBD2. V trimming: 0 bases; J trimming: 7 bases; junction bases outside the gene matches: 6. Germline CDR1 is SQVTM and CDR2 is ANQGSEA. The CDR3 spans 15 residues. CDR3 nucleotides: TGCAGCGTTGAAGATAATCTAGCGGGAGTGAATGAGCAGTTCTTC. Residues: CSVEDNLAGVNEQFF.

In its sample, this clonotype was seen many times. The chain uses TRBV20-1 and TRBJ2-1, with 7 positions matching TRBD1. Germline V CDR1 and CDR2: DFQATT, SNEGSKA (reference sequence). The CDR3 is made up of 14 amino acids. With V trimmed by 6 bases and J by 4 bases, 9 bases remained unmatched. As DNA, the CDR3 is TGCAGTGCCGACGGGACAGCCGCATACAATGAGCAGTTCTTC. Translating gives CSADGTAAYNEQFF.

This clonotype appeared a few times. With a much larger clone just one base away, this may be a read error. The chain joins TRBV24-1 to TRBJ2-7, with TRBD2 matching over 8 bases. Germline CDR1 and CDR2: KGHDR and SFDVKD. The CDR3 has 15 amino acids. CDR3 region: CATSDPGTSGYGQYF. CDR3 coding DNA: TGTGCCACCAGTGATCCCGGGACTAGTGGCTACGGGCAGTACTTC.

V usage is TRBV27 and J usage is TRBJ2-1; 8 bases agree with TRBD2. The CDR3 has 16 amino acids. Germline CDR1 reads MNHEY; CDR2 reads SMNVEV (reference sequence). Germline trimming cut 6 bases from V and 2 bases from J; bases unmatched to any gene: 9. CDR3 DNA: TGTGCCAGCAGCTCTGTGAACGGGAGGGCCTACAATGAGCAGTTCTTC. Protein sequence: CASSSVNGRAYNEQFF.

The sample holds many counts of this clonotype. The V call is TRBV2, the J call TRBJ1-5; no clear D. From germline, CDR1 is SNHLY and CDR2 FYNNEI. V was clipped by 6 bases and J by 4 bases, with 10 bases between them. This CDR3 contains 13 residues. The CDR3 DNA follows: TGTGCCAGCAGGACAAATTCTAATCAGCCCCAGCATTTT. Amino acid sequence: CASRTNSNQPQHF.

This clonotype showed up many times. The rearrangement joins TRBV3-1 to TRBJ1-6; D gene uncertain. This CDR3 is built from 15 residues. CDR1 is LGHDT and CDR2 is YNNKEL in the germline V gene (reference sequence). V lost 2 bases and J 10 bases, leaving 15 bases between the germline ends. CDR3 in amino acids: CASSQIPGSGSPLHF. CDR3 coding DNA: TGTGCCAGCAGCCAAATTCCGGGTAGCGGCTCACCCCTCCACTTT.